This TCR beta chain was observed in a study of cytomegalovirus exposure and HLA in healthy donors. Findings and limits, study-wide: Most of the TCR beta V segments (in an earlier analysis) were productive either about 87% or about 30% of the time.

Turning to this clone: The antigen remains unidentified.

The PCR had 60 Vbeta and 13 Jbeta primers. Authors' analysis steps: Counted up in a later analysis, unique TCR beta chains came to roughly 80 million, with around 12 million shared. Profiled with immunoSEQ multiplex PCR; TCRdb holds only in-frame clones, not every one. The DNA was the basis for D and trimming; V, J and clone size are from that table. Recorded for this sample: some 39,000 clones. The origin of this receptor is a woman in her 30s in good health and CMV-seropositive. Sequenced sample: PBMCs.

CDR3 amino acids: CASIPTGGNYGYTF. The CDR3 DNA is TGTGCCAGCATCCCGACAGGTGGTAACTATGGCTACACCTTC. This chain connects TRBV21-1 to TRBJ1-2; the D call in the table, TRBD1, was not verified against the DNA. TRBV21-1 counts as a pseudogene. The CDR3 loop spans 14 amino acids.